The following is a T cell receptor (beta chain) sequence with its context. No cognate antigen has been identified for it. No base quality values were provided; no much bigger clone lies one nucleotide off. The label giving this sample's time point can be read as: about 28 days (+/-7) after the second vaccine dose. AZD1222 recipients with second doses at about 4 weeks or about 12 weeks were pooled, because spike-specific TCR depth and breadth did not differ between schedules. Vaccinee samples were obtained from the UK trials COV001 and COV002, which included a single-blind randomized controlled phase 2/3 trial of AZD1222 (ChAdOx1 nCoV-19) in healthy adults. Trial participant PBMC samples were collected at day 0 and day 28 after the second dose for TCRbeta chain sequencing. The CDR3 regions of human TCRbeta chains were subjected to immunosequencing. The published analysis was carried out like this. TCRs in the repertoires were matched against a reference library of SARS-CoV-2-specific TCRs that had been generated with the MIRA antigen-specificity platform. Breadth was defined as the fraction of unique TCRs that were SARS-CoV-2-associated, and depth was defined as the fraction of total T cells that were SARS-CoV-2-associated. Using the MIRA data, each spike-specific TCR was mapped to the spike region that the TCR reacts to and placed in a CD4 or CD8 class. Log10-transformed breadth and depth values were compared by one-way ANOVA with Sidak's multiple comparisons tests. TCRdb stores this immuneACCESS table with in-frame sequences only. Part of the clones is absent; in the studies checked, under half of the shortfall reflects unresolved V genes, and no reason is known for the rest. V, J and clone size reflect that table, while D and trimming were determined from the DNA. This sample has 80,000 to 90,000 clones in its table, and 75% to 95% of those were observed once. The top ten hold approximately 5% of the sample.

Trimming accounts for 0 bases at V and 7 bases at J, while the number of junction bases matched to no gene is 4. From a lookup of the germline V gene, CDR1 and CDR2 are SGHRS and YFSETQ. The CDR3 runs 15 residues from the cysteine to the phenylalanine. Only CDR3 DNA is held: 45 bases, read in frame from base 1. The record originates from a study of T cell responses to AZD1222 COVID-19 vaccine listed by TCRdb under 2021. With respect to the entire study: A total of 230 to 250 trial participants underwent TCR sequencing, of whom 200 to 220 had received two doses of AZD1222 and approximately 26 had received two doses of the MenACWY control vaccine. Enrollment into the trials was organized by age into subgroups of 18-55, 56-69 and 70-plus years, and those subgroups contained around 150, 28 and 57 TCR-sequenced participants, respectively. Points the paper makes about the study in general: A significant rise in spike-specific TCR breadth and depth was observed after two AZD1222 doses relative to day 0 and relative to MenACWY recipients. Conclusions about previously exposed vaccinees were limited because only six or seven AZD1222 recipients were SARS-CoV-2 seropositive at baseline. Because no day 14 peak-response samples were available, the repertoires could be characterized only after the peak T cell response. The 56-69-year group was small, and its depth increase did not reach significance, likely because of low power. Nearly half of unique spike-specific TCRs reportedly recognized epitopes outside regions mutated in the B.1.351 and B.1.1.7 variants. Most participants were white British and females outnumbered males, and the authors suggested that clonal diversity may have been underestimated. CD4 TCRs associated with the vaccine covered the entire spike protein, and the dominant responses were in regions 160-218 and 743-854.

Rearrangement joined TRBV5-1 to TRBJ1-4, with TRBD1 identical over 9 junction bases. This sequence originates from an adult who received the AZD1222 COVID-19 vaccine. Material: peripheral blood, obtained 28 days after the second AZD1222 dose. The sequenced DNA is TGCGCCAGCAGCTTGGCCGGGACAGGGAGTGAAAAACTGTTTTTT. It codes for CASSLAGTGSEKLFF.